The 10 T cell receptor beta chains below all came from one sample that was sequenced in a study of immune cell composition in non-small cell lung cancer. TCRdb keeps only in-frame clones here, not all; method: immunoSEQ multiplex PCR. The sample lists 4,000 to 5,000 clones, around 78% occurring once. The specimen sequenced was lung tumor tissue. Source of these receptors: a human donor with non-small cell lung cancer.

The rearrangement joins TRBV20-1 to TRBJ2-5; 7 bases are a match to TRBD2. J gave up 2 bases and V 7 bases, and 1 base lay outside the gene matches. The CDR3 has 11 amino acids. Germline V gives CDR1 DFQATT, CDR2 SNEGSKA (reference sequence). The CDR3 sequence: CSVLAQETQYF. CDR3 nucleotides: TGCAGTGTACTAGCGCAAGAGACCCAGTACTTC.

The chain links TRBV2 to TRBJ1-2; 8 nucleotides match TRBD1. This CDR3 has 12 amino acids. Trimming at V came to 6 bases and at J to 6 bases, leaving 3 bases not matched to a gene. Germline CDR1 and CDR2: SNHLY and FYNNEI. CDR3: CASSDRGHGYTF. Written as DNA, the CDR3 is TGTGCCAGCAGCGACAGGGGCCATGGCTACACCTTC.

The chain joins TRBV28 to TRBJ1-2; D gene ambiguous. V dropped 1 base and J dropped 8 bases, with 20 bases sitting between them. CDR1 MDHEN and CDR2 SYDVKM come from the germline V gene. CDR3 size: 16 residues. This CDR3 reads CASSLLSLSLTGGYTF. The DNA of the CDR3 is TGTGCCAGCAGTTTATTATCCCTGTCTCTAACGGGGGGCTACACCTTC.

CDR3 in amino acids: CASSLGSHNRGEKLFF. CDR3 coding DNA: TGCGCCAGCAGCTTGGGTTCGCACAACAGGGGTGAAAAACTGTTTTTT. The rearrangement links TRBV5-1 to TRBJ1-4; TRBD1 matches 7 bases. The CDR3 totals 16 residues. In germline, CDR1 is SGHRS, CDR2 YFSETQ. J lost 7 bases, V lost 0 bases, and 9 bases had no gene match. The variable domain in full, with the rest retrieved from reference TRBV5-1 and TRBJ1-4, is KAGVTQTPRYLIKTRGQQVTLSCSPISGHRSVSWYQQTPGQGLQFLFEYFSETQRNKGNFPGRFSGRQFSNSRSEMNVSTLELGDSALYLCASSLGSHNRGEKLFFGSGTQLSVL.

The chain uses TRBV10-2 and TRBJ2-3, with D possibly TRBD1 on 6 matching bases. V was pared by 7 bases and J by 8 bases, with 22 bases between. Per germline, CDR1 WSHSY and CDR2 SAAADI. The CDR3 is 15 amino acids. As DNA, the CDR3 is TGCGCCAGCACCCAGGGACACGGCGCGGTGGGTACGCAGTATTTT. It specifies CASTQGHGAVGTQYF.

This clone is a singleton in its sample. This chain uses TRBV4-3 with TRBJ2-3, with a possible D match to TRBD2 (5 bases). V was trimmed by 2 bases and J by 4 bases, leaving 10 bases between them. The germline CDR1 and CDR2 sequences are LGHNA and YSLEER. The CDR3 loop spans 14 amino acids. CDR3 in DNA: TGCGCCAGCAGCCAATACGCGGGCTCAGATACGCAGTATTTT. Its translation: CASSQYAGSDTQYF.

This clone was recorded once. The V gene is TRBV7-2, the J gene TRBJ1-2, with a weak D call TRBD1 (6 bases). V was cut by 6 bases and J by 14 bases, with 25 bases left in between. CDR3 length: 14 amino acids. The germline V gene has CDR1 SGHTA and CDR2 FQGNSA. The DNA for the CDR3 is TGTGCCAGCAGGCGCCTACAGGGACCCCTAGAAGGAACCTTC. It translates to CASRRLQGPLEGTF. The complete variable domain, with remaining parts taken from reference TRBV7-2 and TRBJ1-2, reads GAGVSQSPSNKVTEKGKDVELRCDPISGHTALYWYRQSLGQGLEFLIYFQGNSAPDKSGLPSDRFSAERTGGSVSTLTIQRTQQEDSAVYLCASRRLQGPLEGTFGSGTRLTVV.

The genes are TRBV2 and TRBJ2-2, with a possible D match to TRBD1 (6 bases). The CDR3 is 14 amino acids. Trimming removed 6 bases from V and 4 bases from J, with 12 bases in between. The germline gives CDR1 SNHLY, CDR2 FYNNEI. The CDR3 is CASSRLGGTGELFF. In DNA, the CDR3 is TGTGCCAGCAGCCGTCTAGGGGGCACCGGGGAGCTGTTTTTT.

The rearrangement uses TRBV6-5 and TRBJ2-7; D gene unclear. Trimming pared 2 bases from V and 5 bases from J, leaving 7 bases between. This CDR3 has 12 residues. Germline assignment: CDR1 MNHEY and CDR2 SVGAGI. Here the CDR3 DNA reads TGTGCCAGCAGTTACCCTCCGGACGAGCAGTACTTC. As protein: CASSYPPDEQYF.

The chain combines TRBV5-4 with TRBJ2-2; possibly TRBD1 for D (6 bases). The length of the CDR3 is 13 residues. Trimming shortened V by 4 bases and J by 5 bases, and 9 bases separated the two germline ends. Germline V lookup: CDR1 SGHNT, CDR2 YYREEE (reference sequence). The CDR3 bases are TGTGCCAGCAGCCGACAGGATACCGGGGAGCTGTTTTTT. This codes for CASSRQDTGELFF.